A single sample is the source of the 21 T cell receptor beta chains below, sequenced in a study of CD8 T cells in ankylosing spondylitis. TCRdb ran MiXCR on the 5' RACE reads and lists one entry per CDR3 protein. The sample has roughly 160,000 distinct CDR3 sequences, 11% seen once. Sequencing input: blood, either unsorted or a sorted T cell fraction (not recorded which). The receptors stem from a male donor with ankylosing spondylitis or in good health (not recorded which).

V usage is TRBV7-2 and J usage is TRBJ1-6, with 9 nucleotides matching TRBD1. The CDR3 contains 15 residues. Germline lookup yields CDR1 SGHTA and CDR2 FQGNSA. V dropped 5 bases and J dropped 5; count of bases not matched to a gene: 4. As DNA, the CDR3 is TGTGCCAGCAGCATGGACAGGGGAAATAATTCACCCCTCCACTTT. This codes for CASSMDRGNNSPLHF.

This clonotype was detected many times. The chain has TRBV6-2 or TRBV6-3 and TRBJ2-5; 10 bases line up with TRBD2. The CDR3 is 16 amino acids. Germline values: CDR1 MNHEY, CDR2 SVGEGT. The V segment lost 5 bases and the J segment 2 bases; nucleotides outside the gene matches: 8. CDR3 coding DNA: TGTGCCAGCAGTACCCGACTAGCGGGCAGACAAGAGACCCAGTACTTC. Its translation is CASSTRLAGRQETQYF.

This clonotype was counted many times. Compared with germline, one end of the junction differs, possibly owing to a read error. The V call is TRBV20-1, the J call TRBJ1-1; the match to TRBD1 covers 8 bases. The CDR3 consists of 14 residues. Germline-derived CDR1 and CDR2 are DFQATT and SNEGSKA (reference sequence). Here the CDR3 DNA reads TGCAGTGCTAGAGTGACAGGGGTCCACACTGGAGCTTTCTTT. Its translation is CSARVTGVHTGAFF.

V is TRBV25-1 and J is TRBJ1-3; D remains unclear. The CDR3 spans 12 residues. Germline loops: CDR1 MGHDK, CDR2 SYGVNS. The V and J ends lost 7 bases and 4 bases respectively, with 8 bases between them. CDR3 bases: TGTGCCAGCACGGAGCCCGGAAACACCATATATTTT. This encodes CASTEPGNTIYF.

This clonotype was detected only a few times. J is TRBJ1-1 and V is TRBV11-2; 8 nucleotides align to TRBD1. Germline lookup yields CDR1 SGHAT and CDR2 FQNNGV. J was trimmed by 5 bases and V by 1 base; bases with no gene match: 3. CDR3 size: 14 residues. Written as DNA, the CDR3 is TGTGCCAGCAGCTTAGCAGGGGGCTGGACTGAAGCTTTCTTT. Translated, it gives CASSLAGGWTEAFF.

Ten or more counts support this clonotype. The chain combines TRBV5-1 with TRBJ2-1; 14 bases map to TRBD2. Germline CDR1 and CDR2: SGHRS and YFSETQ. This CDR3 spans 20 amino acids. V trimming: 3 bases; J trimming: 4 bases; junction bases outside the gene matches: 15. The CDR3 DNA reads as TGCGCCAGCAGCTCAAGGGTCCCCGGGACTAGCGGGAGATTTTACAATGAGCAGTTCTTC. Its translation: CASSSRVPGTSGRFYNEQFF. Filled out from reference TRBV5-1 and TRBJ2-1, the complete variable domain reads KAGVTQTPRYLIKTRGQQVTLSCSPISGHRSVSWYQQTPGQGLQFLFEYFSETQRNKGNFPGRFSGRQFSNSRSEMNVSTLELGDSALYLCASSSRVPGTSGRFYNEQFFGPGTRLTVL.

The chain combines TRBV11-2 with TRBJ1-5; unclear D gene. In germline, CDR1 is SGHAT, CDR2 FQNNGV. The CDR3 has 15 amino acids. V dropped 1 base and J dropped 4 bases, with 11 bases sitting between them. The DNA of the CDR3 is TGTGCCAGCAGCTTAGCCCTGGGAGAAAATCAGCCCCAGCATTTT. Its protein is CASSLALGENQPQHF.

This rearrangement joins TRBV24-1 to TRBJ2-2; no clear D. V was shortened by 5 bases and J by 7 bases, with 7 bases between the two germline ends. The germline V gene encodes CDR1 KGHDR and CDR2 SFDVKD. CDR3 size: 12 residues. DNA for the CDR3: TGTGCCACCAGTGTGTTGTTCGGGGAGCTGTTTTTT. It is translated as CATSVLFGELFF.

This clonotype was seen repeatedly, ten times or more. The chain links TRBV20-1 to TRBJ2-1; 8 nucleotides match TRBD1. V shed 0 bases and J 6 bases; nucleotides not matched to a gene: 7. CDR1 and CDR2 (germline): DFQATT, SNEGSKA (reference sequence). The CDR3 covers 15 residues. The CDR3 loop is CSARDGQGETNEQFF. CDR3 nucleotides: TGCAGTGCTAGAGATGGACAGGGCGAGACCAATGAGCAGTTCTTC.

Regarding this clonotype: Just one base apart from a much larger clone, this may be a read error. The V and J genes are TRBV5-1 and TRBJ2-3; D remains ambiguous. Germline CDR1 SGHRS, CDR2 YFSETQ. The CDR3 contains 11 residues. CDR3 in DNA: TGCGTCACTGGACGGACAGATACGCAGTATTTT. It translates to CVTGRTDTQYF. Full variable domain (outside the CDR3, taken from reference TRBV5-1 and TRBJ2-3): KAGVTQTPRYLIKTRGQQVTLSCSPISGHRSVSWYQQTPGQGLQFLFEYFSETQRNKGNFPGRFSGRQFSNSRSEMNVSTLELGDSALYLCVTGRTDTQYFGPGTRLTVL.

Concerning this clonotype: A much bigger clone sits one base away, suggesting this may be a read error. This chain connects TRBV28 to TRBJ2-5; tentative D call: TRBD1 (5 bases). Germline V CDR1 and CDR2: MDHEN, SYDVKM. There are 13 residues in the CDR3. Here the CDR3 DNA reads TGTGTCAGTGACAGCGCCAACCAAGAGACCCAGTACTTC. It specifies CVSDSANQETQYF.

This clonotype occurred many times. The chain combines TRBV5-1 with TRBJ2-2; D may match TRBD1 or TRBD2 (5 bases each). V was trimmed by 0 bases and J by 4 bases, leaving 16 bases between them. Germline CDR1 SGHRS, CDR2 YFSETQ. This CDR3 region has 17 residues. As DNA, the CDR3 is TGCGCCAGCAGCTTGGATTCTCCGTCAGGGACCACCGGGGAGCTGTTTTTT. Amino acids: CASSLDSPSGTTGELFF.

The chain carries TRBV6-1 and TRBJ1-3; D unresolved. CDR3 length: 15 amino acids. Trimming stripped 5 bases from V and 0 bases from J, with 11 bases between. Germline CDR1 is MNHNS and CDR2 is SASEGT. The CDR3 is CASSQRRTSGNTIYF. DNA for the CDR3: TGTGCCAGCAGTCAACGTCGCACCTCTGGAAACACCATATATTTT.

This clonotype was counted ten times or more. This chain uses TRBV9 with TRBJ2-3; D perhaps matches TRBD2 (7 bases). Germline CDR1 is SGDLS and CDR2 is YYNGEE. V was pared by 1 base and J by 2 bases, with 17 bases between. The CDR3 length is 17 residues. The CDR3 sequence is CASSVSGGPLDTDTQYF. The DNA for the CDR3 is TGTGCCAGCAGCGTATCCGGGGGGCCTCTGGACACAGATACGCAGTATTTT.

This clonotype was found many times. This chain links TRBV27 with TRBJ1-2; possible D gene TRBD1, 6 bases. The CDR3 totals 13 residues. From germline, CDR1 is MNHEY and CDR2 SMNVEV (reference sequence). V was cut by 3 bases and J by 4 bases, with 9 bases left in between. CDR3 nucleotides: TGTGCCAGCAGTTTTGCAGGGGCCTATGGCTACACCTTC. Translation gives CASSFAGAYGYTF.

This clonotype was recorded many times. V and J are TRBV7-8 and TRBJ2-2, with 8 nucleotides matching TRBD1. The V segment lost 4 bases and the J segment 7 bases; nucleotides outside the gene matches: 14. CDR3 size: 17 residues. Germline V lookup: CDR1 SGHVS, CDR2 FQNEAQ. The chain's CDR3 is CASSSTGPLGQVGELFF. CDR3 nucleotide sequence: TGTGCCAGCAGCTCAACCGGGCCATTGGGACAGGTCGGGGAGCTGTTTTTT. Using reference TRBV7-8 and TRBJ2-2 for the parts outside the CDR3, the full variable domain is GAGVSQSPRYKVAKRGQDVALRCDPISGHVSLFWYQQALGQGPEFLTYFQNEAQLDKSGLPSDRFFAERPEGSVSTLKIQRTQQEDSAVYLCASSSTGPLGQVGELFFGEGSRLTVL.

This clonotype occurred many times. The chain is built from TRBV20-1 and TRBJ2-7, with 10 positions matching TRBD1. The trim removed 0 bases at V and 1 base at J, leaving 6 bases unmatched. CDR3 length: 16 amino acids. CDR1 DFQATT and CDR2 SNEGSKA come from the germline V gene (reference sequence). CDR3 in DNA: TGCAGTGCTAGAGAGGGACAGGGGACGCTTTCCTACGAGCAGTACTTC. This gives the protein CSAREGQGTLSYEQYF.

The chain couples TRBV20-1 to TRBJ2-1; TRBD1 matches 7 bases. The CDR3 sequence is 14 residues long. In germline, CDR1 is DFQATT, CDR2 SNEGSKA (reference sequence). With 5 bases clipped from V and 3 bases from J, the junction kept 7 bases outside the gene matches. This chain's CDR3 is CSAARTGNYNEQFF. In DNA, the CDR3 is TGCAGTGCTGCCCGGACAGGAAACTACAATGAGCAGTTCTTC.

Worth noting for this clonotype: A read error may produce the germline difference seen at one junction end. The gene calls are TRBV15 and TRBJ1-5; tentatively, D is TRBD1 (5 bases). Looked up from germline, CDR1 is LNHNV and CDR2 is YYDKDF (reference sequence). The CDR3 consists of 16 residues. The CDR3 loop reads CTTSREIDKKLGGQHF. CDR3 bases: TGTACCACCAGCAGAGAGATCGATAAGAAGTTGGGGGGTCAGCATTTT.

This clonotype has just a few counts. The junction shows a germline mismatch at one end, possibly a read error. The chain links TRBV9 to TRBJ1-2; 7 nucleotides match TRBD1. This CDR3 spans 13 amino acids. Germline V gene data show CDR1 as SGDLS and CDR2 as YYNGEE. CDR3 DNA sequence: TGTACCAGCAGCCCGGGACAGAACTATGGCTACACCTTC. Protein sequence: CTSSPGQNYGYTF.

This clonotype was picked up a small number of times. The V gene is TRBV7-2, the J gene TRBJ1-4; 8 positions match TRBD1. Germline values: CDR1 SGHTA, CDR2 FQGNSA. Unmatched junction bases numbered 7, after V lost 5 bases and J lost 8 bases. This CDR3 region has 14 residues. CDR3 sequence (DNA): TGTGCCAGCAGCGCGGGACAGGATTGGGAAAAACTGTTTTTT. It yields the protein CASSAGQDWEKLFF.